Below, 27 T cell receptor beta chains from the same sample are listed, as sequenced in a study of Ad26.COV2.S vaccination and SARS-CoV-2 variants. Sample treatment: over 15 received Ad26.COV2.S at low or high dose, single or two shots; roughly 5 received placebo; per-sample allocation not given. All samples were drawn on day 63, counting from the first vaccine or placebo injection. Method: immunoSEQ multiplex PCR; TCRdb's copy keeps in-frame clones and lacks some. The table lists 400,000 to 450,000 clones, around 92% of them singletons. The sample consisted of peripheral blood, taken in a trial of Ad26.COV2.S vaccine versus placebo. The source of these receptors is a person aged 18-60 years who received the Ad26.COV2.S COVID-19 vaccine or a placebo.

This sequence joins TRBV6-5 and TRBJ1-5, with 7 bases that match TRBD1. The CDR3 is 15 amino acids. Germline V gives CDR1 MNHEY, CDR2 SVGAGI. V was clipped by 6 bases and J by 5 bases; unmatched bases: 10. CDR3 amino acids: CASSAGTATYQPQHF. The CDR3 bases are TGTGCCAGCAGCGCCGGGACAGCAACATATCAGCCCCAGCATTTT.

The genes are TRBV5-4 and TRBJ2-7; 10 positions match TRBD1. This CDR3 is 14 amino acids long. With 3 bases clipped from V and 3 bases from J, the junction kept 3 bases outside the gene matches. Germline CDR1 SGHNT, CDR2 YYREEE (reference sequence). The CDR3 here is CASSSRDRGYEQYF. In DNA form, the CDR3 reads TGTGCCAGCAGCTCCCGGGACAGGGGCTACGAGCAGTACTTC.

The CDR3 region is CASSVLAGRFANTGELFF. The CDR3 DNA follows: TGTGCCAGCAGCGTACTAGCGGGGAGGTTCGCGAACACCGGGGAGCTGTTTTTT. This chain connects TRBV9 to TRBJ2-2; 9 bases fit TRBD2. With V trimmed by 1 base and J by 0 bases, 7 bases remained unmatched. The CDR3 is 18 residues long. In germline, CDR1 is SGDLS, CDR2 YYNGEE.

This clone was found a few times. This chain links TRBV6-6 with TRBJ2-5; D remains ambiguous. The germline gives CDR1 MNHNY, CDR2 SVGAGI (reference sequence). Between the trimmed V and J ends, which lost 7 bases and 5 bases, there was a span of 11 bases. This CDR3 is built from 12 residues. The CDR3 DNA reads TGTGCCAGCACCTCTAATTGGGAGACCCAGTACTTC. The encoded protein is CASTSNWETQYF.

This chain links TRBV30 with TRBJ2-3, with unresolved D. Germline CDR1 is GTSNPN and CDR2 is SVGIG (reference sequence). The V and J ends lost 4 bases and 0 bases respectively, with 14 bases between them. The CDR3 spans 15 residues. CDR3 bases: TGTGCCTGGACCCGCGGCGCTCGGAGCACAGATACGCAGTATTTT. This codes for CAWTRGARSTDTQYF.

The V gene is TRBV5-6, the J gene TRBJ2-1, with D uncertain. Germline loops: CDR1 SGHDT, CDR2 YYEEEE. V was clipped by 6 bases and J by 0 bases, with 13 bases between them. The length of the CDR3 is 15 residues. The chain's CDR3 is CASTISPSSYNEQFF. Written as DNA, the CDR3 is TGTGCCAGCACCATATCCCCGAGCTCCTACAATGAGCAGTTCTTC.

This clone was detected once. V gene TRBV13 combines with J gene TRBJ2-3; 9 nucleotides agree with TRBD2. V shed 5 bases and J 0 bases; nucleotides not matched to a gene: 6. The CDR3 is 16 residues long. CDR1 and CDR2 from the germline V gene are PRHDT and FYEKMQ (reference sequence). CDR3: CASSRLAETSTDTQYF. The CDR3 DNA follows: TGTGCCAGCAGCCGACTAGCGGAGACTAGCACAGATACGCAGTATTTT.

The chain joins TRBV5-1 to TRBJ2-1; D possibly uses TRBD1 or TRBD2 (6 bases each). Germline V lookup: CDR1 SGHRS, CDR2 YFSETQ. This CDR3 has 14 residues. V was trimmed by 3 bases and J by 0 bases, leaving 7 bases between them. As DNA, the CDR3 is TGCGCCAGCAGCTCGGGGGCCTCCTACAATGAGCAGTTCTTC. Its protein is CASSSGASYNEQFF.

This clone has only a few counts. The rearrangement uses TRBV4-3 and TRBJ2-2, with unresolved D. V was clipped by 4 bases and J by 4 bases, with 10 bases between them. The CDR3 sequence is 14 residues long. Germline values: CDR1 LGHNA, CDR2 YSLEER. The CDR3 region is CASSLGSSTGELFF. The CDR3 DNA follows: TGCGCCAGCAGCCTAGGTTCAAGCACCGGGGAGCTGTTTTTT.

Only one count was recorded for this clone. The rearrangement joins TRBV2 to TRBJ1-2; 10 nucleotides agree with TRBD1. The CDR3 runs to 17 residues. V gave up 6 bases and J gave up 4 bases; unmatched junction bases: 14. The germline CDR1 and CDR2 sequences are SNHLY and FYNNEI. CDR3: CASRGLGQGVKGYGYTF. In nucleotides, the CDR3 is TGTGCCAGCAGGGGACTCGGACAGGGGGTAAAGGGCTATGGCTACACCTTC.

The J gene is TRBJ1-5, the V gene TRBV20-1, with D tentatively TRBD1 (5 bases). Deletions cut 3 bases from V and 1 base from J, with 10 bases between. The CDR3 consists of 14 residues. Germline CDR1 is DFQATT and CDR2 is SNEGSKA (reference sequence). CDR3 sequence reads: CSASPGPSNQPQHF. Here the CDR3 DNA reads TGCAGTGCTAGTCCGGGACCCAGCAATCAGCCCCAGCATTTT.

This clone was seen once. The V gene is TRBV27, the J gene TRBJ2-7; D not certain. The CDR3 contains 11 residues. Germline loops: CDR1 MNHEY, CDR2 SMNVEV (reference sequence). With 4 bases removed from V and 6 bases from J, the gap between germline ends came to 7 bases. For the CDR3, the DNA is TGTGCCAGCAGTTCCCCCATCGAGCAGTACTTC. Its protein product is CASSSPIEQYF.

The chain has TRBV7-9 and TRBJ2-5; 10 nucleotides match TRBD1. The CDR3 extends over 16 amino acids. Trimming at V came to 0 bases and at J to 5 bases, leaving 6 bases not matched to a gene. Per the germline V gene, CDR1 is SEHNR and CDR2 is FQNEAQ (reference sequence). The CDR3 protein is CASSLADRGRFETQYF. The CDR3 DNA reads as TGTGCCAGCAGCTTAGCCGACAGGGGGCGCTTTGAGACCCAGTACTTC.

The CDR3 bases are TGTGCCAGCAGCAGGGACCCTCCGGGGACCCAGTACTTC. Translating gives CASSRDPPGTQYF. V is TRBV7-9 and J is TRBJ2-5; D might be TRBD1 or TRBD2, each matching 5 bases. The CDR3 loop spans 13 amino acids. Germline V gene data show CDR1 as SEHNR and CDR2 as FQNEAQ (reference sequence). Trimming shortened V by 5 bases and J by 7 bases, and 14 bases separated the two germline ends.

The DNA of the CDR3 is TGTGCCAGCAGCCGTGGACTAGCGGCCATTGAGCAGTTCTTC. Protein product: CASSRGLAAIEQFF. The V call is TRBV2, the J call TRBJ2-1; TRBD2 aligns across 10 bases. Per germline, CDR1 SNHLY and CDR2 FYNNEI. After removal of 6 bases from V and 9 bases from J, the junction contained 8 bases not matched to a gene. The CDR3 contains 14 residues.

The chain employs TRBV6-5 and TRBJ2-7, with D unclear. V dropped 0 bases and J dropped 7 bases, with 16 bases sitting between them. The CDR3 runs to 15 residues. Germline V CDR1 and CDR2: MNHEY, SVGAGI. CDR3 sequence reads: CASSYSGAVSLEQYF. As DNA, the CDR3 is TGTGCCAGCAGTTACTCTGGCGCAGTAAGTCTGGAGCAGTACTTC.

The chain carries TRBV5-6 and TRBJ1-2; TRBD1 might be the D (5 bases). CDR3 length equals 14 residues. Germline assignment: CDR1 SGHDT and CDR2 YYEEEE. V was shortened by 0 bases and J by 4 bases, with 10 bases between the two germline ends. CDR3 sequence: CASSLDHRGYGYTF. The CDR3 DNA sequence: TGTGCCAGCAGCTTGGATCATAGGGGCTATGGCTACACCTTC.

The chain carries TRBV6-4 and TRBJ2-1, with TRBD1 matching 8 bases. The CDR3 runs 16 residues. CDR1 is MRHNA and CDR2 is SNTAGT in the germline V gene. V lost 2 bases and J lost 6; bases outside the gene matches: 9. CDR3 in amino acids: CASSDIWTGRRNEQFF. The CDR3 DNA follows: TGTGCCAGCAGTGACATTTGGACAGGGCGGCGCAATGAGCAGTTCTTC.

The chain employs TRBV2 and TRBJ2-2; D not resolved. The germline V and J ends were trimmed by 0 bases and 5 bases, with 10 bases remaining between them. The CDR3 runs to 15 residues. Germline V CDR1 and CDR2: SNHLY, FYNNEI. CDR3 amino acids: CASSEALTATGELFF. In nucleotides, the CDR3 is TGTGCCAGCAGTGAAGCGCTTACAGCTACCGGGGAGCTGTTTTTT.

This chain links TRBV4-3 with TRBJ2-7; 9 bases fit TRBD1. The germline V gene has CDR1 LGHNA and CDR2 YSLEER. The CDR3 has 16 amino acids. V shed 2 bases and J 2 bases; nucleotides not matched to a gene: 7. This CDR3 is CASSQITGGLPYEQYF. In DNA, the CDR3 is TGCGCCAGCAGCCAAATAACAGGGGGCCTGCCCTACGAGCAGTACTTC.

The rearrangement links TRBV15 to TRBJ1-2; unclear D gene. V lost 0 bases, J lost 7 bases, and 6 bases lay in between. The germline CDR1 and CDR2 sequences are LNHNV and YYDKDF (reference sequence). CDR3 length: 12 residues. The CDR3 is CATSRDSSGYTF. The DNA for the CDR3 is TGTGCCACCAGCAGAGATTCGTCTGGCTACACCTTC.

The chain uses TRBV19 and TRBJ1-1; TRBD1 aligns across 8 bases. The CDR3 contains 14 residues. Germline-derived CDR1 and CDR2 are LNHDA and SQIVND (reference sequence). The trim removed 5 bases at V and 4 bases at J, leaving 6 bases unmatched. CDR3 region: CASSVLQGGTEAFF. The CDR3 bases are TGTGCCAGTAGTGTATTACAGGGGGGCACTGAAGCTTTCTTT. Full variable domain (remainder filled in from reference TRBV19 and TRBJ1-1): DGGITQSPKYLFRKEGQNVTLSCEQNLNHDAMYWYRQDPGQGLRLIYYSQIVNDFQKGDIAEGYSVSREKKESFPLTVTSAQKNPTAFYLCASSVLQGGTEAFFGQGTRLTVV.

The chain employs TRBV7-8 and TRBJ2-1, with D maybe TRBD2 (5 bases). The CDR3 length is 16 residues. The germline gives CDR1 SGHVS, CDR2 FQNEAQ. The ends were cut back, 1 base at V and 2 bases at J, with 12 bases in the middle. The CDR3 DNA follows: TGTGCCAGCAGCTTAGAGGCGGACTCAGCCTACAATGAGCAGTTCTTC. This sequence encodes CASSLEADSAYNEQFF.

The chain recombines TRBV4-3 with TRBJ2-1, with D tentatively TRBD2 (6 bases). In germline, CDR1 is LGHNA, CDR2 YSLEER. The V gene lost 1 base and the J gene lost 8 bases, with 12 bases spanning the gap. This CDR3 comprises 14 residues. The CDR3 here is CASSQAVGGHEQFF. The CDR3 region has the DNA TGCGCCAGCAGCCAAGCGGTGGGAGGACATGAGCAGTTCTTC.

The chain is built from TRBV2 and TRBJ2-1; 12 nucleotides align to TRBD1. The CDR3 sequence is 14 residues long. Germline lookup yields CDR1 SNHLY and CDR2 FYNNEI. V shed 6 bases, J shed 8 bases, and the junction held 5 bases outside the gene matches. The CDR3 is CASSGTGGKDEQFF. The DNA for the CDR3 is TGTGCCAGCAGCGGGACAGGGGGCAAGGATGAGCAGTTCTTC.

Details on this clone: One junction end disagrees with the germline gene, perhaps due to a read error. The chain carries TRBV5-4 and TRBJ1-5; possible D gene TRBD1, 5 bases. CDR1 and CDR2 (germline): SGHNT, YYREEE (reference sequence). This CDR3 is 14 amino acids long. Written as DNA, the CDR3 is TGTGCCCGCAGCCGGGGGGGGGTGAATCAGCCCCAGCATTTT. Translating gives CARSRGGVNQPQHF.

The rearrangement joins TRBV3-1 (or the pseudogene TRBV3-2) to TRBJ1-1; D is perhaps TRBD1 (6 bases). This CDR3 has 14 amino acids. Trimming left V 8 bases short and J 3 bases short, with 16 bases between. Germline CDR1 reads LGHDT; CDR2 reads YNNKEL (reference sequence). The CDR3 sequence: CASGTREGDTEAFF. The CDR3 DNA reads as TGTGCCAGCGGTACCAGGGAGGGGGACACTGAAGCTTTCTTT.